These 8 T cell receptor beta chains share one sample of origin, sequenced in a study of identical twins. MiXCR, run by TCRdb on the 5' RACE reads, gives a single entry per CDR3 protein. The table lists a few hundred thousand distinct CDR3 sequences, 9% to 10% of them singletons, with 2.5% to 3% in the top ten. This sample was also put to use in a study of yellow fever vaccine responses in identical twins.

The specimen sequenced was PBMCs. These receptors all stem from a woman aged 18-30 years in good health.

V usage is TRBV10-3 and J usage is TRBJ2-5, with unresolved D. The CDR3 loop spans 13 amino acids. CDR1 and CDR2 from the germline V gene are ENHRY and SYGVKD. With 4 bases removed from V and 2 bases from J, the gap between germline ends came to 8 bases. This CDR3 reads CAISGAGQETQYF. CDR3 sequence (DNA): TGTGCCATCAGTGGGGCAGGACAAGAGACCCAGTACTTC.

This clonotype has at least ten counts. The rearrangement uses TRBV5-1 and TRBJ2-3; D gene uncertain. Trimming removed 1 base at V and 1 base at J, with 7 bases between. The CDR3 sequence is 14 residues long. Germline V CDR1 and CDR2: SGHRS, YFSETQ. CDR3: CASSLLGGTDTQYF. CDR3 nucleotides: TGCGCCAGCAGCTTGTTAGGCGGCACAGATACGCAGTATTTT.

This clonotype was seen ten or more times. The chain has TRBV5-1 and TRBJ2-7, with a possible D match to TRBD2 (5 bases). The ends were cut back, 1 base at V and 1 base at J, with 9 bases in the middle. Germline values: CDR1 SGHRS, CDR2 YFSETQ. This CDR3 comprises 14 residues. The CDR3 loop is CASSLLAHSYEQYF. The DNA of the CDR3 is TGCGCCAGCAGCTTGCTAGCCCATTCCTACGAGCAGTACTTC.

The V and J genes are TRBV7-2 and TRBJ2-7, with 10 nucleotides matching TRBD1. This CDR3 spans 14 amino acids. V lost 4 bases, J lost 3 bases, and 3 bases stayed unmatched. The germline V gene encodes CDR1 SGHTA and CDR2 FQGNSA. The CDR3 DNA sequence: TGTGCCAGCAGCTGGGGACAGGGGCACTACGAGCAGTACTTC. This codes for CASSWGQGHYEQYF.

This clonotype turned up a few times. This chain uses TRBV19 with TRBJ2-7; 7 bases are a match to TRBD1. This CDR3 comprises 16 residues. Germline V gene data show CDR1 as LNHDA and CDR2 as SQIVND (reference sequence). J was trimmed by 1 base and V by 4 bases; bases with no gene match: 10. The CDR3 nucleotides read TGTGCCAGTAGTAGGGGACAGTCCGCGATTTCCTACGAGCAGTACTTC. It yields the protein CASSRGQSAISYEQYF.

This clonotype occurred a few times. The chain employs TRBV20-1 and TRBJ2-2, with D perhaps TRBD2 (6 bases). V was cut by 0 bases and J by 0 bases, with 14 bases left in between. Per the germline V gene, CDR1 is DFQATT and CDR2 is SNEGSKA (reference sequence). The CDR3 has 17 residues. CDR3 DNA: TGCAGTGCTAGAGATCTCGCTAGCGCCTCGAACACCGGGGAGCTGTTTTTT. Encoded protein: CSARDLASASNTGELFF.

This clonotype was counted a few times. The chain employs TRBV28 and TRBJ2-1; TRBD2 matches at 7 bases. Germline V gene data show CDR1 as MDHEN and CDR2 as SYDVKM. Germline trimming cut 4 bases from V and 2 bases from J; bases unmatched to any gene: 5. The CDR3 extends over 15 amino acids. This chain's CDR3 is CASSWAGVTYNEQFF. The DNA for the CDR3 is TGTGCCAGCAGTTGGGCGGGAGTCACCTACAATGAGCAGTTCTTC.

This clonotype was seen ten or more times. CDR3 loop: CASSLSASGSYEQYF. For the CDR3, the DNA is TGTGCCAGCAGCTTATCGGCTAGCGGGAGTTACGAGCAGTACTTC. The chain combines TRBV7-2 with TRBJ2-7; 10 bases agree with TRBD2. The V segment lost 2 bases and the J segment 4 bases; nucleotides outside the gene matches: 5. The CDR3 is made up of 15 amino acids. Per germline, CDR1 SGHTA and CDR2 FQGNSA.